The clone carrying this T cell receptor (beta chain) was seen repeatedly, ten times or more. The antigen is undetermined. Trimming took 0 bases from V and 2 from J, leaving 16 bases between them. The CDR3 runs to 16 residues. The germline gives CDR1 DFQATT, CDR2 SNEGSKA (reference sequence). This entry comes from a study of T cells after yellow fever vaccination. Study-level background: Fractions of low cell number were prepared using SMART-Seq v4 Ultra Low Input. Study results and caveats: There was a possibility that FACS-sorted repertoires contained abundant clonotypes contaminating from the bulk population. A secondary response was less intense yet reached its peak sooner, at day 5 versus 15.

For TCR, cDNA came from 5'RACE template switching, which added a universal primer site and UMIs. TCRdb reprocessed the 5' RACE reads with MiXCR, giving one entry per CDR3 protein. The table has over 110,000 distinct CDR3 sequences, 7.7% seen once. The starting material was CD4+ T cells sorted from PBMCs, obtained 5 days after the yellow fever booster vaccination. The TCR comes from a man aged 30 to 45 who received the YFV17D yellow fever vaccine. The chain is built from TRBV20-1 and TRBJ2-5; D might be TRBD1 or TRBD2, each matching 5 bases. CDR3 protein: CSARDGARRTQETQYF. The CDR3 DNA reads as TGCAGTGCTAGAGATGGGGCGAGACGGACTCAAGAGACCCAGTACTTC.